These 31 T cell receptor beta chains came from one sample sequenced in a study of blood T cell repertoires in COVID-19. Sequencing used immunoSEQ multiplex PCR; TCRdb keeps in-frame clones, though not all of them. Of 250,000 to 300,000 clones in the sample, roughly 91% are singletons; the top ten hold under 9.5%. Sequencing used PBMCs or T cells enriched from blood (not recorded which). These receptor sequences come from a man aged 35 to 55 who had recovered from COVID-19.

V usage is TRBV19 and J usage is TRBJ2-1, with 11 positions matching TRBD2. J was trimmed by 4 bases and V by 4 bases; bases with no gene match: 3. The CDR3 is made up of 15 amino acids. CDR1 is LNHDA, CDR2 SQIVND, per germline (reference sequence). The CDR3 DNA sequence: TGTGCCAGTAGTACTACTAGCGGGGGTTACAATGAGCAGTTCTTC. Translation gives CASSTTSGGYNEQFF.

The V call is TRBV7-9, the J call TRBJ1-1; TRBD1 matches 7 bases. The CDR3 is 12 amino acids. Per the germline V gene, CDR1 is SEHNR and CDR2 is FQNEAQ (reference sequence). The V segment lost 5 bases and the J segment 7 bases; nucleotides outside the gene matches: 4. CDR3 residues: CASSRGQIEAFF. CDR3 bases: TGTGCCAGCAGCCGGGGACAGATTGAAGCTTTCTTT.

The V gene is TRBV5-4, the J gene TRBJ1-1; D might be TRBD1 (5 bases). The V gene lost 0 bases and the J gene lost 4 bases, with 10 bases spanning the gap. Germline CDR1 and CDR2: SGHNT and YYREEE (reference sequence). CDR3 length: 14 amino acids. The CDR3 sequence: CASSLGVQGTEAFF. CDR3 nucleotides: TGTGCCAGCAGCTTGGGGGTTCAGGGCACTGAAGCTTTCTTT.

This chain joins TRBV4-1 and TRBJ1-4, with no clear D. Trimming shortened V by 4 bases and J by 7 bases, and 16 bases separated the two germline ends. Germline V CDR1 and CDR2: MGHRA, YSYEKL. The CDR3 totals 15 residues. CDR3 DNA: TGCGCCAGCAGCCCCCCCGTGGGGAGAAGTGAAAAACTGTTTTTT. It translates to CASSPPVGRSEKLFF.

The chain carries TRBV4-3 and TRBJ2-3; D gene ambiguous. Per germline, CDR1 LGHNA and CDR2 YSLEER. The CDR3 extends over 11 amino acids. V was cut by 5 bases and J by 6 bases, with 6 bases left in between. The CDR3: CASSSRDTQYF. For the CDR3, the DNA is TGCGCCAGCAGCTCTAGGGATACGCAGTATTTT.

The chain combines TRBV14 with TRBJ2-1, with no clear D. Trimming cost V 0 bases and J 12 bases, with 12 bases left between them. The CDR3 has 13 residues. CDR1 and CDR2 from the germline V gene are SGHDN and FVKESK. The chain's CDR3 is CASSQDLNLPQFF. Here the CDR3 DNA reads TGTGCCAGCAGCCAAGATTTGAACTTACCGCAGTTCTTC. Full variable domain (remainder filled in from reference TRBV14 and TRBJ2-1): EAGVTQFPSHSVIEKGQTVTLRCDPISGHDNLYWYRRVMGKEIKFLLHFVKESKQDESGMPNNRFLAERTGGTYSTLKVQPAELEDSGVYFCASSQDLNLPQFFGPGTRLTVL.

The chain combines TRBV5-4 with TRBJ1-1; possible D gene TRBD1, 6 bases. Germline loops: CDR1 SGHNT, CDR2 YYREEE (reference sequence). The CDR3 consists of 18 residues. The V end was cut by 2 bases, the J end by 2 bases, with 22 bases between. CDR3 coding DNA: TGTGCCAGCAGCTTCCCTGGACAGTCCAACGCGGGCAACACTGAAGCTTTCTTT. Translation: CASSFPGQSNAGNTEAFF.

The chain links TRBV5-1 to TRBJ1-1, with TRBD1 matching 7 bases. The CDR3 sequence is 12 residues long. CDR1 is SGHRS, CDR2 YFSETQ, per germline. Trimming cost V 5 bases and J 8 bases; bases outside gene matches: 6. The CDR3 here is CASSKGTAEAFF. The DNA of the CDR3 is TGCGCCAGCAGTAAAGGGACAGCCGAAGCTTTCTTT. The full variable domain, in which reference TRBV5-1 and TRBJ1-1 provide the parts outside the CDR3, is KAGVTQTPRYLIKTRGQQVTLSCSPISGHRSVSWYQQTPGQGLQFLFEYFSETQRNKGNFPGRFSGRQFSNSRSEMNVSTLELGDSALYLCASSKGTAEAFFGQGTRLTVV.

CDR3 in amino acids: CASSSWPDTEAFF. The CDR3 DNA is TGCGCCAGCAGCTCTTGGCCCGACACTGAAGCTTTCTTT. The V call is TRBV5-1, the J call TRBJ1-1; D not resolved. The CDR3 extends over 13 amino acids. Trimming cost V 3 bases and J 3 bases, with 9 bases left between them. Germline CDR1 SGHRS, CDR2 YFSETQ. The full variable domain, rest sourced from reference TRBV5-1 and TRBJ1-1, is KAGVTQTPRYLIKTRGQQVTLSCSPISGHRSVSWYQQTPGQGLQFLFEYFSETQRNKGNFPGRFSGRQFSNSRSEMNVSTLELGDSALYLCASSSWPDTEAFFGQGTRLTVV.

V is TRBV18 and J is TRBJ1-2; 9 bases line up with TRBD1. Germline V gene sequence: CDR1 KGHSH, CDR2 LQKENI. J was trimmed by 0 bases and V by 1 base; bases with no gene match: 9. The CDR3 sequence is 18 residues long. The CDR3 nucleotides are TGTGCCAGCTCACCACGTGACAGGGGGAAACCTTCTAACTATGGCTACACCTTC. This gives the protein CASSPRDRGKPSNYGYTF.

The gene calls are TRBV11-2 and TRBJ1-4; D perhaps matches TRBD1 (5 bases). V was pared by 1 base and J by 6 bases, with 12 bases between. Germline values: CDR1 SGHAT, CDR2 FQNNGV. The CDR3 length is 15 residues. In DNA form, the CDR3 reads TGTGCCAGCAGCTTAGGGCCCAGGGAGGATGAAAAACTGTTTTTT. This codes for CASSLGPREDEKLFF.

The chain links TRBV12-5 to TRBJ2-7; the match to TRBD2 covers 11 bases. The germline V gene has CDR1 LGHNT and CDR2 FRNRAP. This CDR3 contains 15 residues. With 0 bases clipped from V and 6 bases from J, the junction kept 4 bases outside the gene matches. The CDR3 is CASGLVRLAGTEQYF. The CDR3 DNA reads TGTGCTAGTGGTTTGGTAAGACTAGCGGGGACCGAGCAGTACTTC.

The rearrangement joins TRBV3-1 (or the pseudogene TRBV3-2) to TRBJ2-7, with TRBD2 matching over 7 bases. V lost 1 base and J lost 4; bases outside the gene matches: 10. Germline CDR1 LGHDT, CDR2 YNNKEL (reference sequence). CDR3 size: 16 residues. The CDR3 sequence: CASSQGLGGGPYEQYF. The CDR3 DNA reads as TGTGCCAGCAGCCAAGGATTGGGCGGGGGACCTTACGAGCAGTACTTC.

V gene TRBV30 combines with J gene TRBJ1-6; tentative D call: TRBD1 (5 bases). CDR3 length: 14 amino acids. Germline values: CDR1 GTSNPN, CDR2 SVGIG (reference sequence). The V end was cut by 1 base, the J end by 3 bases, with 7 bases between. CDR3 protein: CAWSAGIYNSPLHF. The CDR3 DNA sequence: TGTGCCTGGAGTGCAGGGATCTATAATTCACCCCTCCACTTT. Combining the CDR3 with reference TRBV30 and TRBJ1-6 gives the whole variable domain SQTIHQWPATLVQPVGSPLSLECTVEGTSNPNLYWYRQAAGRGLQLLFYSVGIGQISSEVPQNLSASRPQDRQFILSSKKLLLSDSGFYLCAWSAGIYNSPLHFGNGTRLTVT.

This chain joins TRBV4-2 and TRBJ2-3; 7 bases are shared with TRBD2. Germline V gene lookup returns CDR1 LGHNA and CDR2 YNFKEQ. With V trimmed by 6 bases and J by 0 bases, 6 bases remained unmatched. The CDR3 loop spans 15 amino acids. CDR3 in amino acids: CASSQSSGSTDTQYF. Here the CDR3 DNA reads TGTGCCAGCAGTCAAAGTAGCGGGAGCACAGATACGCAGTATTTT.

V usage is TRBV19 and J usage is TRBJ2-7; D is perhaps TRBD1 (5 bases). CDR3 length: 15 residues. The germline V gene encodes CDR1 LNHDA and CDR2 SQIVND (reference sequence). The V end lost 1 base, the J end lost 0 bases, and 10 bases lay between the germline ends. CDR3 region: CASSIGTGGSYEQYF. DNA of the CDR3: TGTGCCAGTAGTATAGGTACAGGCGGCTCCTACGAGCAGTACTTC.

V gene TRBV18 combines with J gene TRBJ1-4, with 8 bases lining up with TRBD1. The junction had 3 bases not matched to a gene; V was cut back by 0 bases and J by 0 bases. Germline loops: CDR1 KGHSH, CDR2 LQKENI. This CDR3 comprises 17 residues. CDR3 amino acids: CASSPPDRAATNEKLFF. The DNA of the CDR3 is TGTGCCAGCTCACCACCGGACAGGGCTGCAACTAATGAAAAACTGTTTTTT.

This chain connects TRBV14 to TRBJ2-1; 8 nucleotides agree with TRBD2. This CDR3 contains 15 residues. J lost 15 bases, V lost 0 bases, and 13 bases had no gene match. Germline CDR1 and CDR2: SGHDN and FVKESK. The CDR3 sequence: CASSQDLLAGGVRFF. DNA of the CDR3: TGTGCCAGCAGCCAAGACTTGCTAGCGGGTGGGGTTCGGTTCTTC. Complete variable domain (other parts from reference TRBV14 and TRBJ2-1): EAGVTQFPSHSVIEKGQTVTLRCDPISGHDNLYWYRRVMGKEIKFLLHFVKESKQDESGMPNNRFLAERTGGTYSTLKVQPAELEDSGVYFCASSQDLLAGGVRFFGPGTRLTVL.

The V and J genes are TRBV5-1 and TRBJ2-2, with TRBD2 matching 9 bases. This CDR3 has 16 residues. The trim removed 0 bases at V and 8 bases at J, leaving 8 bases unmatched. Per germline, CDR1 SGHRS and CDR2 YFSETQ. CDR3 in amino acids: CASSLAASGARGELFF. The CDR3 DNA follows: TGCGCCAGCAGCTTGGCAGCTAGCGGGGCGCGAGGGGAGCTGTTTTTT.

This clone has just a few counts. The rearrangement joins TRBV6-6 to TRBJ1-2, with 7 bases identical to TRBD1. Germline CDR1 MNHNY, CDR2 SVGAGI (reference sequence). The CDR3 has 15 amino acids. The V segment lost 7 bases and the J segment 1 base; nucleotides outside the gene matches: 9. The CDR3 coding sequence is TGTGCCAGCACCCGACAGGGCGTTGATAACTATGGCTACACCTTC. Encoded protein: CASTRQGVDNYGYTF.

This clone has a handful of counts. The rearrangement links TRBV27 to TRBJ1-2; the match to TRBD1 covers 10 bases. Looked up from germline, CDR1 is MNHEY and CDR2 is SMNVEV (reference sequence). J gave up 4 bases and V 2 bases, and 7 bases lay outside the gene matches. The CDR3 spans 16 residues. Written as DNA, the CDR3 is TGTGCCAGCAGTTTAGGTGGGACAGGGGTTATCTATGGCTACACCTTC. As protein: CASSLGGTGVIYGYTF.

This chain joins TRBV11-1 and TRBJ2-2; D is ambiguous. CDR1 is SGHAT and CDR2 is FQDESV in the germline V gene (reference sequence). This CDR3 contains 14 residues. Deletions cut 0 bases from V and 5 bases from J, with 7 bases between. CDR3 bases: TGTGCCAGCAGCTTAGCCTCCGTGACCGGGGAGCTGTTTTTT. This encodes CASSLASVTGELFF.

V gene TRBV5-1 combines with J gene TRBJ2-1; unclear D gene. The CDR3 runs to 13 residues. V was shortened by 2 bases and J by 8 bases, with 11 bases between the two germline ends. Germline V CDR1 and CDR2: SGHRS, YFSETQ. The CDR3 nucleotides read TGCGCCAGCAGCTTAGAGTTAGTGGATGAGCAGTTCTTC. This gives the protein CASSLELVDEQFF.

The V gene is TRBV9, the J gene TRBJ1-3, with D unresolved. Germline V gene data show CDR1 as SGDLS and CDR2 as YYNGEE. CDR3 length: 13 residues. V dropped 2 bases and J dropped 7 bases, with 10 bases sitting between them. CDR3 sequence (DNA): TGTGCCAGCAGCGTGGGTTTCGGGAACACCATATATTTT. Its protein is CASSVGFGNTIYF.

The J gene is TRBJ2-1, the V gene TRBV14, with 8 positions matching TRBD2. CDR3 length: 16 amino acids. Trimming at V came to 1 base and at J to 4 bases, leaving 6 bases not matched to a gene. Germline V gene data show CDR1 as SGHDN and CDR2 as FVKESK. The CDR3: CASSQGSGGPYNEQFF. CDR3 DNA: TGTGCCAGCAGCCAAGGTTCGGGGGGGCCTTACAATGAGCAGTTCTTC.

Only one count was recorded for this clone. The chain employs TRBV13 and TRBJ2-4; 10 nucleotides align to TRBD2. Germline CDR1 reads PRHDT; CDR2 reads FYEKMQ (reference sequence). J gave up 2 bases and V 1 base, and 5 bases lay outside the gene matches. This CDR3 has 17 amino acids. CDR3 in amino acids: CASSLDPAGGPKNIQYF. The CDR3 nucleotides read TGTGCCAGCAGCTTAGACCCAGCGGGAGGGCCCAAAAACATTCAGTACTTC.

The V and J genes are TRBV27 and TRBJ1-1; 7 bases fit TRBD1. The germline CDR1 and CDR2 sequences are MNHEY and SMNVEV (reference sequence). The V segment lost 7 bases and the J segment 0 bases; nucleotides outside the gene matches: 5. This CDR3 comprises 14 residues. The CDR3 DNA is TGTGCCAGCAAACAGGGGTTGGTGAACACTGAAGCTTTCTTT. This codes for CASKQGLVNTEAFF.

The J gene is TRBJ2-1, the V gene TRBV7-3, with TRBD2 identical over 8 bases. Unmatched junction bases numbered 5, after V lost 1 base and J lost 6 bases. Germline V lookup: CDR1 SGHTA, CDR2 FQGTGA. The CDR3 is 15 amino acids. CDR3 coding DNA: TGTGCCAGCAGCTTAAGGCGGCGGGAGGTCAATGAGCAGTTCTTC. It is translated as CASSLRRREVNEQFF.

The chain joins TRBV27 to TRBJ1-2, with 10 bases fitting TRBD1. This CDR3 has 15 amino acids. V shed 3 bases, J shed 7 bases, and the junction held 8 bases outside the gene matches. Per germline, CDR1 MNHEY and CDR2 SMNVEV (reference sequence). In DNA form, the CDR3 reads TGTGCCAGCAGTTTCGTGGGGACAGGGGTTTTTGGCTACACCTTC. Translation: CASSFVGTGVFGYTF.

V and J are TRBV29-1 and TRBJ1-1; TRBD1 might be the D (6 bases). There are 13 residues in the CDR3. The germline V gene has CDR1 SQVTM and CDR2 ANQGSEA. V gave up 7 bases and J gave up 0 bases, with 12 bases separating them. CDR3 coding DNA: TGCAGCGCTGCGAAGGGGGTGAACACTGAAGCTTTCTTT. As protein: CSAAKGVNTEAFF. The whole variable domain, remainder taken from reference TRBV29-1 and TRBJ1-1, is SAVISQKPSRDICQRGTSLTIQCQVDSQVTMMFWYRQQPGQSLTLIATANQGSEATYESGFVIDKFPISRPNLTFSTLTVSNMSPEDSSIYLCSAAKGVNTEAFFGQGTRLTVV.

The rearrangement uses TRBV10-2 and TRBJ1-2; 8 bases map to TRBD1. The germline CDR1 and CDR2 sequences are WSHSY and SAAADI. The J segment lost 4 bases and the V segment lost 4 bases, leaving 2 bases of the junction unmatched. The CDR3 runs 13 residues. The CDR3 nucleotides read TGCGCCAGCAGTGTTGACAGGGGCTATGGCTACACCTTC. Encoded protein: CASSVDRGYGYTF.